Listed below are T cell receptor beta chains from one sample, sequenced in a study of blood T cell repertoires in COVID-19. Clones were sequenced by immunoSEQ multiplex PCR, and TCRdb holds only the in-frame ones, with some missing. The table shows about 190,000 clones, with 75% to 90% occurring only once. Sequenced input: peripheral blood. Receptor source: a man aged 40-50 years with acute or convalescent COVID-19. The CDR3 runs from the conserved cysteine through the conserved F or W. A D gene is named only where the DNA matches it firmly. Size tells how often a clone was seen (once, few, many) or the class of an expanded clone, and some rows leave it out.

clone size,J gene,D gene,CDR3 length,V gene,CDR3 protein,CDR3 DNA
-,TRBJ2-5,-,11,TRBV20-1,CSGTVQETQYF,TGTAGCGGGACAGTCCAAGAGACCCAGTACTTC
-,TRBJ2-3,TRBD2,16,TRBV4-3,CASSTSGGAGTDTQYF,TGCGCCAGCAGTACTAGCGGGGGGGCCGGAACAGATACGCAGTATTTT
-,TRBJ1-2,TRBD1,17,TRBV18,CASSPSTSTGKNYGYTF,TGTGCCAGCTCACCCTCGACATCGACAGGGAAGAACTATGGCTACACCTTC
-,TRBJ2-7,-,13,TRBV5-1,CASSLAGVHEQYF,TGCGCCAGCAGCTTGGCAGGGGTGCACGAGCAGTACTTC
-,TRBJ2-7,-,12,TRBV30,CAWSVPMGLRYF,TGTGCCTGGAGTGTACCTATGGGGCTTCGGTACTTC
once,TRBJ2-3,TRBD2,14,TRBV19,CASSMTSGGNTQYF,TGTGCCAGTAGTATGACTAGCGGGGGGAATACGCAGTATTTT
-,TRBJ2-5,TRBD1,14,TRBV30,CAGPAGQGVETQYF,TGTGCCGGGCCCGCGGGACAGGGGGTAGAGACCCAGTACTTC
-,TRBJ2-1,TRBD1,15,TRBV7-8,CASSARTGGYNEQFF,TGTGCCAGCAGCGCCCGGACAGGGGGATACAATGAGCAGTTCTTC
-,TRBJ1-2,-,14,TRBV5-4,CASSAREGGYGYTF,TGTGCCAGCAGCGCCCGGGAGGGCGGCTATGGCTACACCTTC
-,TRBJ1-6,-,14,TRBV5-6,CASSLALANSPLHF,TGTGCCAGCAGCTTGGCCTTAGCGAATTCACCCCTCCACTTT
-,TRBJ2-5,-,15,TRBV5-1,CASSFRGDPQETQYF,TGCGCCAGCAGCTTCCGCGGGGACCCCCAAGAGACCCAGTACTTC
-,TRBJ2-7,TRBD1,13,TRBV27,CASSPTTGAEQYF,TGTGCCAGCAGCCCCACGACAGGGGCCGAGCAGTACTTC
-,TRBJ2-1,-,14,TRBV11-3,CASSRGGPVDEQFF,TGTGCCAGCAGCAGGGGGGGCCCCGTCGATGAGCAGTTCTTC
-,TRBJ2-2,-,15,TRBV5-4,CASSLGEANTGELFF,TGTGCCAGCAGCTTAGGGGAAGCGAACACCGGGGAGCTGTTTTTT
-,TRBJ2-5,-,14,TRBV3-1/TRBV3-2,CASSQGRGSKTQYF,TGTGCCAGCAGCCAAGGACGGGGTAGCAAGACCCAGTACTTC
-,TRBJ2-1,-,13,TRBV30,CAWMVSSYNEQFF,TGTGCCTGGATGGTTAGCTCCTACAATGAGCAGTTCTTC
-,TRBJ2-6,-,16,TRBV28,CASSANLASGANVLTF,TGTGCCAGCAGTGCAAACCTAGCCTCTGGGGCCAACGTCCTGACTTTC
-,TRBJ2-7,TRBD1,16,TRBV6-5,CASSYSTGTAAYEQYF,TGTGCCAGCAGTTACTCGACCGGGACAGCGGCCTACGAGCAGTACTTC
once,TRBJ1-1,-,13,TRBV2,CASSRRMNTEAFF,TGTGCCAGCAGTCGCAGGATGAACACTGAAGCTTTCTTT
-,TRBJ2-5,TRBD1,15,TRBV19,CASSITQGGQETQYF,TGTGCCAGTAGTATAACACAGGGGGGCCAAGAGACCCAGTACTTC
-,TRBJ1-1,-,14,TRBV4-2,CASSQEPGNTEAFF,TGTGCCAGCAGCCAAGAACCCGGGAACACTGAAGCTTTCTTT
-,TRBJ2-1,-,11,TRBV27,CASSFGSEQFF,TGTGCCAGCAGTTTCGGGAGTGAGCAGTTCTTC
-,TRBJ1-1,TRBD1,12,TRBV6-5,CASTTQGARTFF,TGTGCCAGCACCACGCAGGGGGCGAGGACTTTCTTT
-,TRBJ1-1,TRBD1,16,TRBV11-2,CASSSEQGARNTEAFF,TGTGCCAGCAGCTCAGAACAGGGGGCGAGGAACACTGAAGCTTTCTTT
-,TRBJ1-1,TRBD1,15,TRBV5-6,CASSDGQAGNTEAFF,TGTGCCAGCAGCGACGGACAGGCCGGGAACACTGAAGCTTTCTTT
-,TRBJ2-7,TRBD2,18,TRBV11-3,CASSPGGMTSGAPYEQYF,TGTGCCAGCAGCCCGGGAGGGATGACTAGCGGGGCCCCCTACGAGCAGTACTTC
once,TRBJ1-3,-,15,TRBV7-8,CASSLDSGQGNTIYF,TGTGCCAGCAGCTTAGACTCCGGCCAGGGGAACACCATATATTTT
once,TRBJ1-3,-,17,TRBV9,CASSGMTGRGSGNTIYF,TGTGCCAGCAGCGGAATGACAGGTCGCGGATCTGGAAACACCATATATTTT